This T cell receptor beta chain was sequenced for a study of blood T cell repertoires in COVID-19. Study summary: Acute-phase and convalescent COVID-19 samples originated in the United States, Italy and Spain.

The CDR3 has 15 amino acids. Germline V gives CDR1 MGHRA, CDR2 YSYEKL. V lost 0 bases and J lost 2, with 8 bases in between. Study processing details: The assay estimated nucleated cells by amplifying reference gene primers. Libraries were prepared by immunoSEQ multiplex PCR; TCRdb keeps only in-frame clonotypes and omits some of them. V, J and clone size are those of that table, while D and trimming were read from the DNA. The table has 120,000 or so clones, approximately 80% seen once. The V gene is TRBV4-1, the J gene TRBJ2-1; maybe TRBD2 (6 bases). The source of this sequence is a man between 40 and 49 years old with active or convalescent COVID-19. Sequenced material: peripheral blood. The CDR3: CASSQDRLAYNEQFF. CDR3 nucleotide sequence: TGCGCCAGCAGCCAAGACCGACTAGCCTACAATGAGCAGTTCTTC.